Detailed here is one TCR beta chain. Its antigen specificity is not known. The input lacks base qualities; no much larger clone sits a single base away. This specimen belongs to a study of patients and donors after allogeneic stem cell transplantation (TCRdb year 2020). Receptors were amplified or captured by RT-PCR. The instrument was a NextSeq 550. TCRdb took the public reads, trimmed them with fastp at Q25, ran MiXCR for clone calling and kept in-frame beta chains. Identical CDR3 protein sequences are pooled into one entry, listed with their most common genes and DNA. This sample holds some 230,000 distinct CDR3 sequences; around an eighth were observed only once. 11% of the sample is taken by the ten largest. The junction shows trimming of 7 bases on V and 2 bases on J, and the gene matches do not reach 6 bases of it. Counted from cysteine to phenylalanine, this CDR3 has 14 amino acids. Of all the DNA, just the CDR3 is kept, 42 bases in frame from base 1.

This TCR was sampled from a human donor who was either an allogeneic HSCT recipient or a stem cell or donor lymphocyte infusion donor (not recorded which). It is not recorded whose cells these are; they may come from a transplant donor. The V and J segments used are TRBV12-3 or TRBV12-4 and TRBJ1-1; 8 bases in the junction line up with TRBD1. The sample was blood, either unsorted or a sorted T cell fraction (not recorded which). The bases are TGTGCCAGCACCAGAGGACAGGGTAACACTGAAGCTTTCTTT. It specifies CASTRGQGNTEAFF.